Detailed here is one T cell receptor (beta chain). Its antigen remains unknown. This specimen comes from a study of cytomegalovirus exposure and HLA in healthy donors. Broader study findings: In a later analysis, at a false discovery rate of 0.05, approximately 18,000 TCR beta sequences were associated with HLA alleles. As was reported, the classifier diagnosed cytomegalovirus status with high specificity and sensitivity.

PCR amplification relied on 60 Vbeta primers (plus 13 Jbeta primers). Sequencing used immunoSEQ multiplex PCR; TCRdb keeps in-frame clones, though not all of them. Here the sample spans 100,000 to 150,000 clones, 70% to 85% being singletons. From germline, CDR1 is MDHEN and CDR2 SYDVKM. The junction had 3 bases not matched to a gene; V was cut back by 4 bases and J by 5 bases. The CDR3 consists of 14 residues. This sequence was found in a human donor in good health. Sequencing was done on a sample of PBMCs. V gene TRBV28 combines with J gene TRBJ1-5; 9 bases are a match to TRBD1. CDR3: CASSWGTGHQPQHF. CDR3 coding DNA: TGTGCCAGCAGTTGGGGGACAGGGCATCAGCCCCAGCATTTT.